This is a list of T cell receptor beta chains from one sample in a study of CD8 T cells in ankylosing spondylitis. TCRdb itself ran the 5' RACE reads through MiXCR, one entry per CDR3 protein. The sample has nearly 350,000 distinct CDR3 sequences; over 12% are singletons. Sequenced: blood, either unsorted or a sorted T cell fraction (not recorded which). These receptors originate from a male donor with ankylosing spondylitis or in good health (not recorded which). The CDR3 runs from the conserved cysteine through the conserved F or W. D genes are given only for firm matches. A row's size may be missing; if present it is once, few, many or a size class.

J gene: TRBJ2-1; V gene: TRBV27; D gene: NA; clone size: NA; CDR3 protein: CASSSIGTGNNEQFF; CDR3 DNA: TGTGCCAGCAGTTCGATTGGAACAGGAAACAATGAGCAGTTCTTC
J gene: TRBJ2-7; V gene: TRBV7-2; D gene: TRBD2; clone size: NA; CDR3 protein: CASSLSGVRGDEQYF; CDR3 DNA: TGTGCCAGCAGCTTAAGTGGGGTCCGGGGGGACGAGCAGTACTTC
J gene: TRBJ2-7; V gene: TRBV10-2; D gene: TRBD1; clone size: many; CDR3 protein: CASRPPGTGLSYEQYF; CDR3 DNA: TGCGCCAGCAGGCCTCCTGGGACAGGGCTTTCCTACGAGCAGTACTTC
J gene: TRBJ2-2; V gene: TRBV5-5; D gene: NA; clone size: many; CDR3 protein: CASSLGGGGTGELFF; CDR3 DNA: TGTGCCAGCAGCTTGGGGGGTGGAGGTACCGGGGAGCTGTTTTTT
J gene: TRBJ1-5; V gene: TRBV24-1; D gene: NA; clone size: few; CDR3 protein: CATRRPNQPQHF; CDR3 DNA: TGTGCCACCAGACGACCCAATCAGCCCCAGCATTTT
J gene: TRBJ2-7; V gene: TRBV5-6; D gene: NA; clone size: NA; CDR3 protein: CASSLPGQGLSYEQYF; CDR3 DNA: TGTGCCAGCAGCTTGCCGGGCCAGGGGTTGTCCTACGAGCAGTACTTC
J gene: TRBJ2-5; V gene: TRBV12-3/TRBV12-4; D gene: TRBD1; clone size: few; CDR3 protein: CASSFFRGPATQYF; CDR3 DNA: TGTGCCAGCAGTTTTTTCAGGGGGCCAGCGACCCAGTACTTC
J gene: TRBJ2-4; V gene: TRBV7-8; D gene: NA; clone size: many; CDR3 protein: CASSGSGATGKNIQYF; CDR3 DNA: TGTGCCAGCAGTGGGTCCGGAGCCACCGGGAAAAACATTCAGTACTTC
J gene: TRBJ1-1; V gene: TRBV29-1; D gene: NA; clone size: NA; CDR3 protein: CSVEGLTEAFF; CDR3 DNA: TGCAGCGTTGAAGGACTGACTGAAGCTTTCTTT
J gene: TRBJ1-6; V gene: TRBV27; D gene: TRBD1; clone size: NA; CDR3 protein: CASSLAGGGYNSPLHF; CDR3 DNA: TGTGCCAGCAGTTTGGCAGGGGGCGGATACAATTCACCCCTCCACTTT
J gene: TRBJ1-1; V gene: TRBV5-1; D gene: NA; clone size: many; CDR3 protein: CASSSGSKSLNTEAFF; CDR3 DNA: TGCGCCAGCAGCTCGGGGTCGAAATCGTTGAACACTGAAGCTTTCTTT
J gene: TRBJ1-4; V gene: TRBV5-1; D gene: NA; clone size: NA; CDR3 protein: CASSLDGRPVLNEKLFF; CDR3 DNA: TGCGCCAGCAGCTTGGACGGGCGTCCAGTTTTAAATGAAAAACTGTTTTTT
J gene: TRBJ2-7; V gene: TRBV20-1; D gene: NA; clone size: few; CDR3 protein: CSASLGTGTPRSEQYF; CDR3 DNA: TGCAGTGCTAGCCTCGGTACCGGGACACCGCGAAGCGAGCAGTACTTC
J gene: TRBJ1-1; V gene: TRBV19; D gene: TRBD1; clone size: few; CDR3 protein: CASSTSRGPTEAFF; CDR3 DNA: TGTGCCAGTAGTACTTCCAGGGGGCCCACTGAAGCTTTCTTT
J gene: TRBJ2-7; V gene: TRBV5-5; D gene: NA; clone size: many; CDR3 protein: CASSSDSVSYEQYF; CDR3 DNA: TGTGCCAGCAGCTCAGACAGTGTCTCCTACGAGCAGTACTTC
J gene: TRBJ2-5; V gene: TRBV25-1; D gene: NA; clone size: few; CDR3 protein: CASSESGAQETQYF; CDR3 DNA: TGTGCCAGCAGTGAATCGGGCGCCCAAGAGACCCAGTACTTC